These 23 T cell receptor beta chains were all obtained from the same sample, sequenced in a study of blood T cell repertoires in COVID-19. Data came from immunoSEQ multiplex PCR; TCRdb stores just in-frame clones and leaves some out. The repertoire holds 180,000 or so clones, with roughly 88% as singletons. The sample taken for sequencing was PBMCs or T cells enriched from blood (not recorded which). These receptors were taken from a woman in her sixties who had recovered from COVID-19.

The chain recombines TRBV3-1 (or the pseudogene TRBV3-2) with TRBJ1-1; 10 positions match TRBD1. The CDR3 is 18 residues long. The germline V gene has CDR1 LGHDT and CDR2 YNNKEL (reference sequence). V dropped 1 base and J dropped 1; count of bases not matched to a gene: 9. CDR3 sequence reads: CASSQGSGGDRGNTEAFF. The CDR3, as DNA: TGTGCCAGCAGCCAAGGTTCGGGAGGGGACAGGGGGAACACTGAAGCTTTCTTT.

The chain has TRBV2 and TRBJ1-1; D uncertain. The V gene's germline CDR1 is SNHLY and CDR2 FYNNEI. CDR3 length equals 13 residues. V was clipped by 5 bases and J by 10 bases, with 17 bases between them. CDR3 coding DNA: TGTGCCAGCAGTTCAGCTCAAGCAGGTTTAGCTTTCTTT. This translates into CASSSAQAGLAFF.

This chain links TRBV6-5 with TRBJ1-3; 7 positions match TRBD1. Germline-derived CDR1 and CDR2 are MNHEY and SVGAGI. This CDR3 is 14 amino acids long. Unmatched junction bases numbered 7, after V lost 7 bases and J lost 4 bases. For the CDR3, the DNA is TGTGCCAGCACCACGGACAGGTTGGGAAACACCATATATTTT. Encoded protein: CASTTDRLGNTIYF.

The CDR3 DNA is TGTGCCAGCTCATCGTCGACAGGCAGTGGGTACTTC. It translates to CASSSSTGSGYF. This chain links TRBV18 with TRBJ2-5; tentative D call: TRBD1 (6 bases). V was clipped by 5 bases and J by 13 bases, with 17 bases between them. Germline V gene data show CDR1 as KGHSH and CDR2 as LQKENI. The CDR3 runs to 12 residues.

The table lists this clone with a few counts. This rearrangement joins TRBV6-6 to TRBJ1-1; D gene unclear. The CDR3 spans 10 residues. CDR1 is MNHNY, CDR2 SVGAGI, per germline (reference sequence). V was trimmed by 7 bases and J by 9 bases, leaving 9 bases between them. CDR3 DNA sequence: TGTGCCAGCATGTTAGATAAAGCTTTCTTT. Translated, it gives CASMLDKAFF.

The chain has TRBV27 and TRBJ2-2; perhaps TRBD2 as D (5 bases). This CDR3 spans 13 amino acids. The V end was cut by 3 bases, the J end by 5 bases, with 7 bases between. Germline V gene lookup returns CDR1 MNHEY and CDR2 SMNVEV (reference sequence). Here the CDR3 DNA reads TGTGCCAGCAGTTTCTCGGGAACCGGGGAGCTGTTTTTT. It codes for CASSFSGTGELFF.

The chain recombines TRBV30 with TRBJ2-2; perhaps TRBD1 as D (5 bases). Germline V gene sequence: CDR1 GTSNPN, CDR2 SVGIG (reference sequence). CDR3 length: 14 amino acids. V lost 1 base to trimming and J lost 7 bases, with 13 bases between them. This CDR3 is CAWSGGASHGELFF. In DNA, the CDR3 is TGTGCCTGGAGTGGTGGGGCATCTCACGGGGAGCTGTTTTTT.

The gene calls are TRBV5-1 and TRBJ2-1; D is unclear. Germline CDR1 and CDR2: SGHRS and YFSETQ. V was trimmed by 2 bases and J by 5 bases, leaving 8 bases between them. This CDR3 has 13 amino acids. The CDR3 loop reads CASSFAEDNEQFF. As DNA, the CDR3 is TGCGCCAGCAGCTTCGCGGAAGACAATGAGCAGTTCTTC.

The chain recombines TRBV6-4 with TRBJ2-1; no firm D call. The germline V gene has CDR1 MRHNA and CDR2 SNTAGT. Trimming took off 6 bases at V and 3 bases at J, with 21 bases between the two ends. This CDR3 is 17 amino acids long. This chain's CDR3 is CASSASVPGANYNEQFF. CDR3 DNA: TGTGCCAGCAGCGCCTCAGTACCCGGAGCGAACTACAATGAGCAGTTCTTC.

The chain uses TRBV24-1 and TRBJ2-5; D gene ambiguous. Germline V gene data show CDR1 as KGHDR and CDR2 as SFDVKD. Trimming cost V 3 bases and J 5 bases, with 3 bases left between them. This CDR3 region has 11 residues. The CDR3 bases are TGTGCCACCAGTGATAGCGAGACCCAGTACTTC. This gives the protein CATSDSETQYF.

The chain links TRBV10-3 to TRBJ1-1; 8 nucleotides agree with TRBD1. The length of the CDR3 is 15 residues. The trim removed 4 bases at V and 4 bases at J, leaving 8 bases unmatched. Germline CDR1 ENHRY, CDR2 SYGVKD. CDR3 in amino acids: CAISGTGRLGTEAFF. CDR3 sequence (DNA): TGTGCCATCAGTGGGACAGGGAGGTTGGGCACTGAAGCTTTCTTT.

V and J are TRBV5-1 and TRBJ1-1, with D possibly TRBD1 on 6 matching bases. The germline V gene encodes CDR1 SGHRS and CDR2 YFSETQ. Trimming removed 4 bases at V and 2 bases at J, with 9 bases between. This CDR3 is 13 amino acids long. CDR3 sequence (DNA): TGCGCCAGCAGCCCCAGGGGAAACACTGAAGCTTTCTTT. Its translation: CASSPRGNTEAFF.

The CDR3 sequence is CASSDLAAQATNEKLFF. The CDR3 bases are TGCGCCAGCAGTGACCTGGCGGCACAGGCAACTAATGAAAAACTGTTTTTT. This chain uses TRBV10-2 with TRBJ1-4; perhaps TRBD1 as D (5 bases). Germline V gives CDR1 WSHSY, CDR2 SAAADI. Trimming cost V 3 bases and J 0 bases, with 14 bases left between them. CDR3 size: 17 residues.

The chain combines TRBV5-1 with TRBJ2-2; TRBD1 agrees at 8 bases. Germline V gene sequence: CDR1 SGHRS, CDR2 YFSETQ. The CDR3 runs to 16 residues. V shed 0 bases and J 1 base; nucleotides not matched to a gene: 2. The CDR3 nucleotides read TGCGCCAGCAGCTTGGTCACAGGGGGGAACACCGGGGAGCTGTTTTTT. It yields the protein CASSLVTGGNTGELFF.

This CDR3 reads CASSRSPNQPQHF. DNA of the CDR3: TGTGCCAGCTCCAGAAGTCCCAATCAGCCCCAGCATTTT. This chain connects TRBV5-6 to TRBJ1-5; D not resolved. CDR1 and CDR2 from the germline V gene are SGHDT and YYEEEE. This CDR3 has 13 residues. V was clipped by 7 bases and J by 3 bases, with 11 bases between them. Based on the CDR3 plus reference TRBV5-6 and TRBJ1-5, the full variable domain is DAGVTQSPTHLIKTRGQQVTLRCSPKSGHDTVSWYQQALGQGPQFIFQYYEEEERQRGNFPDRFSGHQFPNYSSELNVNALLLGDSALYLCASSRSPNQPQHFGDGTRLSIL.

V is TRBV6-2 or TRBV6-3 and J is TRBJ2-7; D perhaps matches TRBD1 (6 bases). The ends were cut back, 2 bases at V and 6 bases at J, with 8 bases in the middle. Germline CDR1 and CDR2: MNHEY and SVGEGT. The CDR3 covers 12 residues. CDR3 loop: CASSYVGGEQYF. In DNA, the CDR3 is TGTGCCAGCAGTTACGTAGGGGGCGAGCAGTACTTC.

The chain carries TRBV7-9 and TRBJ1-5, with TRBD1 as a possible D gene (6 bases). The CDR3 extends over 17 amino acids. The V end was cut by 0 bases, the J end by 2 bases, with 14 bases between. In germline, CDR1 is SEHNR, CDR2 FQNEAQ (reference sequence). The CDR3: CASSLAPGGGRNQPQHF. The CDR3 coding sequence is TGTGCCAGCAGCTTAGCGCCGGGGGGCGGGCGCAATCAGCCCCAGCATTTT.

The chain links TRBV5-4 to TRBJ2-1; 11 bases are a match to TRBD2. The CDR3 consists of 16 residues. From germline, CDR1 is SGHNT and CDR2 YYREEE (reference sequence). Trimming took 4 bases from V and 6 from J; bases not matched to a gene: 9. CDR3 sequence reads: CASSRRLAGTPNEQFF. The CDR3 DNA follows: TGTGCCAGCAGCAGGAGACTAGCGGGGACGCCCAATGAGCAGTTCTTC.

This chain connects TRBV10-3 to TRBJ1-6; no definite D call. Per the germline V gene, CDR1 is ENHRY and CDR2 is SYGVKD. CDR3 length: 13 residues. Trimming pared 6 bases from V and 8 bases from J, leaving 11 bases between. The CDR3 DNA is TGTGCCATCAGCCCCTTTTCGGATTCACCCCTCCACTTT. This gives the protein CAISPFSDSPLHF.

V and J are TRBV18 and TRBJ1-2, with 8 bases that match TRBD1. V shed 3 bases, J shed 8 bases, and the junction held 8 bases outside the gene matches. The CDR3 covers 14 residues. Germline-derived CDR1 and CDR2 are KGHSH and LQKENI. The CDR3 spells CASSPDREVGGYTF. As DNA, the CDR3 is TGTGCCAGCTCACCGGACAGGGAGGTCGGGGGCTACACCTTC.

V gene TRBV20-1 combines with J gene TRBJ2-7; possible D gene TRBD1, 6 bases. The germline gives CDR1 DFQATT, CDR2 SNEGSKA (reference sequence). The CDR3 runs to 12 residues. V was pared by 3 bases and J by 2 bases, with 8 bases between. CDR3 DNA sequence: TGCAGTGCTAGTCCAGGGGCCTACGAGCAGTACTTC. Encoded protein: CSASPGAYEQYF.

CDR3 bases: TGTGCCACCAGTGATTTCGCCCCCAGGCAGTACCCCTACAATGAGCAGTTCTTC. It yields the protein CATSDFAPRQYPYNEQFF. The rearrangement uses TRBV24-1 and TRBJ2-1; D gene ambiguous. Trimming cost V 1 base and J 2 bases, with 17 bases left between them. Per the germline V gene, CDR1 is KGHDR and CDR2 is SFDVKD. The CDR3 has 18 residues.

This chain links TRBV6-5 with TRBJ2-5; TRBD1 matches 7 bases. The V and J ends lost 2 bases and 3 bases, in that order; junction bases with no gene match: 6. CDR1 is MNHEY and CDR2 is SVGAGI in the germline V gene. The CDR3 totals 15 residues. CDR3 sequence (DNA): TGTGCCAGCAGTTACCGATCAGGGGGTGAAGAGACCCAGTACTTC. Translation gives CASSYRSGGEETQYF.